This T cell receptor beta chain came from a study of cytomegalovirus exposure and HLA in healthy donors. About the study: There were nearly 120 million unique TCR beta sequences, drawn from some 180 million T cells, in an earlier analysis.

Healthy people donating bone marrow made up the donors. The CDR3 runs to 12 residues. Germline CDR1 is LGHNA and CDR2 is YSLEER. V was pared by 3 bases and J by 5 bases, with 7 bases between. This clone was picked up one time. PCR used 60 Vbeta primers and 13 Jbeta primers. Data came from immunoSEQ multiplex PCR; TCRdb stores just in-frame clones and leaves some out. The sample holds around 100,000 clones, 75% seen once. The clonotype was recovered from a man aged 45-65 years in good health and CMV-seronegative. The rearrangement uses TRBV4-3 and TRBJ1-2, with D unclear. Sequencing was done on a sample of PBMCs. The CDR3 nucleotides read TGCGCCAGCAGCCAGCGCGGTTATGGCTACACCTTC. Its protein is CASSQRGYGYTF.